Each of the 9 T cell receptor beta chains below was sequenced from the same sample in a study of CD8+ T cells in alopecia areata. Treatment specified: oral pan-JAK inhibitor, 5-10 mg twice daily. Extracted from the samples, RNA was reverse transcribed into cDNA to serve as the sequencing template. TCRdb's table, derived via immunoSEQ multiplex PCR, lists solely in-frame clones and lacks some. The sample records a few hundred thousand clones, approximately 65% being singletons. This specimen consisted of CD4+ T cells sorted from blood, obtained at approximately week 45, from a patient treated with tofacitinib. The receptor source for this set is a human donor with alopecia areata.

J is TRBJ2-7 and V is TRBV6-5, with a tentative D call TRBD1 (6 bases). This CDR3 region has 15 residues. V gave up 0 bases and J gave up 6 bases, with 15 bases separating them. Germline loops: CDR1 MNHEY, CDR2 SVGAGI. CDR3 region: CASSYSMAGESEQYF. The DNA for the CDR3 is TGTGCCAGCAGTTACTCGATGGCAGGGGAATCCGAGCAGTACTTC.

A few counts support this clone. The chain employs TRBV29-1 and TRBJ1-1; no reliable D call. V was shortened by 5 bases and J by 4 bases, with 11 bases between the two germline ends. CDR1 is SQVTM and CDR2 is ANQGSEA in the germline V gene. This CDR3 region has 12 residues. The CDR3 sequence is CSVWEGVTEAFF. The CDR3 DNA reads TGCAGCGTTTGGGAGGGAGTCACTGAAGCTTTCTTT.

Turning to this clone: This sample includes further DNA sequences coding for the same CDR3. The CDR3 spells CASSLSGGTDTQYF. The CDR3 DNA is TGTGCCAGCAGCTTAAGCGGGGGCACAGATACGCAGTATTTT. The chain carries TRBV7-2 and TRBJ2-3; 7 bases match TRBD2. Losses at the gene ends were 2 bases for V and 1 base for J; bases not matched to a gene: 0. This CDR3 spans 14 amino acids. CDR1 is SGHTA, CDR2 FQGNSA, per germline.

J is TRBJ2-1 and V is TRBV12-5; 10 nucleotides agree with TRBD1. Trimming took 0 bases from V and 2 from J; bases not matched to a gene: 7. The length of the CDR3 is 18 residues. The germline V gene has CDR1 LGHNT and CDR2 FRNRAP. CDR3 region: CASGLVSGTGVPYNEQFF. The CDR3, as DNA: TGTGCTAGTGGTTTGGTCTCCGGGACAGGGGTCCCCTACAATGAGCAGTTCTTC.

The chain joins TRBV7-2 to TRBJ2-7, with 8 bases lining up with TRBD1. V trimming: 4 bases; J trimming: 2 bases; junction bases outside the gene matches: 4. The CDR3 extends over 14 amino acids. Germline values: CDR1 SGHTA, CDR2 FQGNSA. CDR3 loop: CASSYGTGPYEQYF. CDR3 bases: TGTGCCAGCAGCTACGGGACAGGCCCCTACGAGCAGTACTTC.

This chain uses TRBV7-8 with TRBJ2-7, with D unresolved. Germline V lookup: CDR1 SGHVS, CDR2 FQNEAQ. The CDR3 totals 16 residues. The ends were cut back, 0 bases at V and 4 bases at J, with 16 bases in the middle. The CDR3 nucleotides are TGTGCCAGCAGCTTAGCGCTCACGGGCCGAATTTACGAGCAGTACTTC. It translates to CASSLALTGRIYEQYF.

The chain uses TRBV5-1 and TRBJ1-2, with D possibly matching TRBD1 (5 bases). V shed 4 bases and J shed 0 bases, with 7 bases lying between them. The CDR3 contains 13 residues. The germline V gene encodes CDR1 SGHRS and CDR2 YFSETQ. The CDR3 sequence is CASSETANYGYTF. The CDR3 DNA is TGCGCCAGCAGCGAGACAGCTAACTATGGCTACACCTTC. The whole variable domain, remainder taken from reference TRBV5-1 and TRBJ1-2, is KAGVTQTPRYLIKTRGQQVTLSCSPISGHRSVSWYQQTPGQGLQFLFEYFSETQRNKGNFPGRFSGRQFSNSRSEMNVSTLELGDSALYLCASSETANYGYTFGSGTRLTVV.

J is TRBJ1-4 and V is TRBV30, with 7 bases matching TRBD1. V lost 1 base and J lost 5; bases outside the gene matches: 4. CDR3 length equals 14 residues. Germline CDR1 GTSNPN, CDR2 SVGIG (reference sequence). The CDR3 sequence: CAWSAGTVNEKLFF. For the CDR3, the DNA is TGTGCCTGGAGTGCCGGGACAGTGAATGAAAAACTGTTTTTT.

The genes are TRBV25-1 and TRBJ1-1, with 7 bases aligning to TRBD1. Germline V gene data show CDR1 as MGHDK and CDR2 as SYGVNS. CDR3 size: 14 residues. The V segment lost 6 bases and the J segment 3 bases; nucleotides outside the gene matches: 7. The CDR3 bases are TGTGCCAGCAGACCGACAGGGTTGGACACTGAAGCTTTCTTT. Translating gives CASRPTGLDTEAFF.